A single TCR beta chain is shown here with its context. The sample is drawn from a study of blood T cell repertoires in COVID-19. Turning to the study itself: The United States, Italy and Spain were the sources of the acute and convalescent COVID-19 samples. Nucleic acid was either cDNA or gDNA, and it came from T cells, B-cell-depleted T cells, or PBMCs.

Study processing details: Counts of nucleated cells, estimated from reference gene primer amplification, were obtained. The protocol was immunoSEQ multiplex PCR, while the TCRdb copy is restricted to in-frame clones and leaves out a portion. V, J and clone size were drawn from that table, and D and trimming were deduced from the DNA. The sample holds 150,000 to 200,000 clones, over 80% seen once. This CDR3 spans 11 amino acids. The V gene's germline CDR1 is SQVTM and CDR2 ANQGSEA. V dropped 5 bases and J dropped 2 bases, with 7 bases sitting between them. This TCR derives from a woman in her forties or fifties with acute or convalescent COVID-19. V is TRBV29-1 and J is TRBJ2-7; no reliable D call. The sequenced sample was peripheral blood. As DNA, the CDR3 is TGCAGCGTTCCCGGTCCCTACGAGCAGTACTTC. The encoded protein is CSVPGPYEQYF.